The clone carrying this T cell receptor beta chain was seen only once. As yet, its antigen is unknown. TCRdb passed the RT-PCR reads through MiXCR, listing each CDR3 protein once. The sample carries about 650,000 distinct CDR3 sequences, more than 15% recorded once. The data originate from a study of response to subunit inactivated influenza vaccine. Regarding the study as a whole: Every seasonal influenza vaccination brings in few new T cells, the authors suggested.

The CDR3 runs to 15 residues. CDR1 SEHNR and CDR2 FQNEAQ come from the germline V gene (reference sequence). Trimming removed 4 bases at V and 2 bases at J, with 14 bases between. The sequencing used PBMCs from blood, collected 12 days after vaccination. V is TRBV7-9 and J is TRBJ2-5; unclear D gene. The sequence was collected from a man between 45 and 60 years old who received an inactivated influenza vaccine. In DNA, the CDR3 is TGTGCCAGCAGCTCCCTCAGGAATGGTCAAGAGACCCAGTACTTC. Encoded protein: CASSSLRNGQETQYF.